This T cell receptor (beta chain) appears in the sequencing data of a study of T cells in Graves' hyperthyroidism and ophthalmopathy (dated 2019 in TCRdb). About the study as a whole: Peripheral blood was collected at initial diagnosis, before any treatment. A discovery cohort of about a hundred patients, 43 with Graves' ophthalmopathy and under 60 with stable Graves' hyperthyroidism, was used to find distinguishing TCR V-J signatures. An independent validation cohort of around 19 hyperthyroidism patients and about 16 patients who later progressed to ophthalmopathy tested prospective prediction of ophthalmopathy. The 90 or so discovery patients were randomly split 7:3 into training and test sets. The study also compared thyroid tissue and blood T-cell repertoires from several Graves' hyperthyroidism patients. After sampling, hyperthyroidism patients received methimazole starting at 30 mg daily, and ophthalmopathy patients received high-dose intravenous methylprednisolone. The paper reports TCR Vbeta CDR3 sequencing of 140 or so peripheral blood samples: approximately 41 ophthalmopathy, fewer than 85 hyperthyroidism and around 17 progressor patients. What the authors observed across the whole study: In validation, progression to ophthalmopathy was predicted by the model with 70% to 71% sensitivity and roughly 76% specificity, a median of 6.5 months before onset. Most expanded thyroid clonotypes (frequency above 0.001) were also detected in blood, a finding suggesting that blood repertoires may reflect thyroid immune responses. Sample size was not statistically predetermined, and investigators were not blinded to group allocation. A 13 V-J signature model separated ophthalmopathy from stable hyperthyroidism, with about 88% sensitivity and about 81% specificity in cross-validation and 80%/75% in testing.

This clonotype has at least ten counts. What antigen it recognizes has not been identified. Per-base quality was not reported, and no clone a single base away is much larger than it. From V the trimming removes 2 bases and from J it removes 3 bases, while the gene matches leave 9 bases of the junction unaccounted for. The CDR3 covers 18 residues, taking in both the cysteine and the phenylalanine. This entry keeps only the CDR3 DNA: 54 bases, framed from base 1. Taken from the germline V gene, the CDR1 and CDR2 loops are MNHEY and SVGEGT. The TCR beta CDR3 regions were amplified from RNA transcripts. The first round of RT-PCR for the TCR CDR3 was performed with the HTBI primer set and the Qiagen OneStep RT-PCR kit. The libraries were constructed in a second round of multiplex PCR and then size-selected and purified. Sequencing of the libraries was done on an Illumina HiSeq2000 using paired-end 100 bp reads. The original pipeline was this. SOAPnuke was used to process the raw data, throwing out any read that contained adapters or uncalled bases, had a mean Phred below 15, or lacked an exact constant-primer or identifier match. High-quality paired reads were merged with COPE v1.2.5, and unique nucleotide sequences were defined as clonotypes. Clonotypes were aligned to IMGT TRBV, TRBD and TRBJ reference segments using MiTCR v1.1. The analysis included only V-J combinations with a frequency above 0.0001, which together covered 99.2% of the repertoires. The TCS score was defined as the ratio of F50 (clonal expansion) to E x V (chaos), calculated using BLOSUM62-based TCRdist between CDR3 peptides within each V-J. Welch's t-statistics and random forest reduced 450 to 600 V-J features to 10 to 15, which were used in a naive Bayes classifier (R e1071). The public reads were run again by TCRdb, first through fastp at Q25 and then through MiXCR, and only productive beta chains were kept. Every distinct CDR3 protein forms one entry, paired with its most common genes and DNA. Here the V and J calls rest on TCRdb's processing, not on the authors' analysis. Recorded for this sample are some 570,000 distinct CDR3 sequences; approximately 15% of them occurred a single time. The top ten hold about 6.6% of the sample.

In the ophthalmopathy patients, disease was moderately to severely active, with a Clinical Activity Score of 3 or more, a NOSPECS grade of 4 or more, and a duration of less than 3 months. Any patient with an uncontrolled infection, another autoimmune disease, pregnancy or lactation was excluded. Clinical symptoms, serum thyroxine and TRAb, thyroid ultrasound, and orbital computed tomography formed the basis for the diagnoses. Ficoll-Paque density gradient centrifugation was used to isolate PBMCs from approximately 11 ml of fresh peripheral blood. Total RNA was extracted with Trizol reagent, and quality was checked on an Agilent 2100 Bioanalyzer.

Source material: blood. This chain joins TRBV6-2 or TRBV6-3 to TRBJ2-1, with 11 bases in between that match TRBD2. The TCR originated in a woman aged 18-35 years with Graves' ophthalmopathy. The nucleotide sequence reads TGTGCCAGCAGTTACCCTCTAGCGGGAGGCCCCCACTACAATGAGCAGTTCTTC. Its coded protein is CASSYPLAGGPHYNEQFF.